The rows below give T cell receptor beta chains drawn from one sample of a study of shared clonotypes between healthy human individuals. Profiled with immunoSEQ multiplex PCR; TCRdb holds only in-frame clones, not every one. The repertoire has under 700,000 clones, 85% to 95% of them found once; the top ten carry over 0.09%. Sequenced: naive CD8+ T cells sorted from blood. These receptors originate from a woman aged 30 to 39 in good health. Each CDR3 is given with its conserved first and last residue. The D gene is left open where the match is weak. Where a row states a size, it is once, few, many or the class of an expanded clone; other rows omit it.

once,TRBV7-6,TRBD2,TRBJ2-7,CASSSLAGLEEQYF,TGTGCCAGCAGCTCATTAGCGGGATTGGAAGAGCAGTACTTC
.,TRBV12-5,.,TRBJ2-5,CASGLERTDPRETQYF,TGTGCTAGTGGTTTGGAACGGACAGACCCCCGGGAGACCCAGTACTTC
once,TRBV5-1,.,TRBJ2-3,CASSLSGGGSTDTQYF,TGCGCCAGCAGCTTGTCCGGGGGCGGAAGCACAGATACGCAGTATTTT
.,TRBV5-5,.,TRBJ2-1,CASSLLYSSYNEQFF,TGTGCCAGCAGCTTGTTATATAGCTCCTACAATGAGCAGTTCTTC
.,TRBV7-8,TRBD1,TRBJ2-7,CASSLGTGSSYEQYF,TGTGCCAGCAGCTTAGGGACAGGGAGCTCCTACGAGCAGTACTTC
.,TRBV5-6,TRBD2,TRBJ2-1,CASRPEGGGIHEQFF,TGTGCCAGCAGGCCAGAAGGCGGGGGGATCCATGAGCAGTTCTTC
.,TRBV4-1,TRBD2,TRBJ2-3,CASSQGLAGGTVTDTQYF,TGCGCCAGCAGCCAAGGACTAGCGGGAGGGACGGTTACAGATACGCAGTATTTT
.,TRBV15,.,TRBJ2-4,CATSRDVRNIQYF,TGTGCCACCAGCAGAGATGTACGAAACATTCAGTACTTC
.,TRBV30,.,TRBJ1-2,CAWTTGYGYTF,TGTGCCTGGACTACAGGGTATGGCTACACCTTC
once,TRBV5-6,.,TRBJ2-1,CASSLTSSGEQFF,TGTGCCAGCAGCTTAACTAGCTCGGGTGAGCAGTTCTTC
.,TRBV7-2,TRBD2,TRBJ2-7,CASSRSSGPTYEQYF,TGTGCCAGCAGCCGGTCTAGCGGGCCAACCTACGAGCAGTACTTC
.,TRBV2,.,TRBJ1-1,CASRSDRYTEAFF,TGTGCCAGCAGGTCGGACCGTTACACTGAAGCTTTCTTT
.,TRBV5-6,.,TRBJ1-1,CASSFSVSTEAFF,TGTGCCAGCAGCTTTTCAGTATCCACTGAAGCTTTCTTT
.,TRBV7-2,.,TRBJ2-2,CASSLDGETGELFF,TGTGCCAGCAGCTTAGACGGTGAGACCGGGGAGCTGTTTTTT
.,TRBV5-5,TRBD2,TRBJ2-7,CASSLLLAGYEQYF,TGTGCCAGCAGCTTGTTACTAGCGGGCTACGAGCAGTACTTC
.,TRBV7-9,TRBD2,TRBJ2-1,CASSPTSGIYNEQFF,TGTGCCAGCAGCCCAACTAGCGGTATATACAATGAGCAGTTCTTC
.,TRBV19,TRBD1,TRBJ2-7,CASRSFRTGVYEQYF,TGTGCCAGTAGGAGTTTCAGGACAGGGGTCTACGAGCAGTACTTC
.,TRBV15,.,TRBJ2-3,CATSSREQASTDTQYF,TGTGCCACCAGCAGTAGAGAGCAGGCTAGCACAGATACGCAGTATTTT
.,TRBV27,.,TRBJ2-6,CASSFGFSGANVLTF,TGTGCCAGCAGTTTCGGGTTTTCCGGGGCCAACGTCCTGACTTTC
.,TRBV19,.,TRBJ1-4,CASSMDPLEKLFF,TGTGCCAGTAGTATGGACCCCCTTGAAAAACTGTTTTTT
.,TRBV5-6,.,TRBJ2-1,CASSLDGGWRVQPNEQFF,TGTGCCAGCAGCTTGGACGGGGGTTGGCGGGTCCAGCCTAATGAGCAGTTCTTC